Listed here is a single TCR beta chain. The antigen is unknown. This specimen belongs to a study of OX40 agonist ivuxolimab in advanced cancers. Study-level background: Every patient in dose escalation had hepatocellular carcinoma, melanoma, renal cell or head and neck cancer. It was permissible to have had prior anti-PD-1, anti-PD-L1 or anti-CTLA-4 therapy, and under 45% had some.

Patients were ineligible given autoimmune disease history or systemic immunosuppression. The study, taken as a whole, reports: Some patients without response likewise showed low normalized clonal expansion.

Germline V gene data show CDR1 as LNHDA and CDR2 as SQIVND (reference sequence). This CDR3 is 15 amino acids long. Between the trimmed V and J ends, which lost 3 bases and 4 bases, there was a span of 13 bases. The protocol was immunoSEQ multiplex PCR, while the TCRdb copy is restricted to in-frame clones and leaves out a portion. The sample consists of 66,000 or so clones, about 90% of them appearing once. The chain joins TRBV19 to TRBJ1-5; D remains unclear. The receptor was derived from an adult with an advanced solid tumor such as melanoma, head and neck, liver or kidney cancer. The source was CD4+ or CD8+ T cells sorted from blood, collected in a trial of the OX40 agonist ivuxolimab. CDR3 region: CASSILRDPNQPQHF. The DNA for the CDR3 is TGTGCCAGTAGTATCCTTCGGGATCCTAATCAGCCCCAGCATTTT.